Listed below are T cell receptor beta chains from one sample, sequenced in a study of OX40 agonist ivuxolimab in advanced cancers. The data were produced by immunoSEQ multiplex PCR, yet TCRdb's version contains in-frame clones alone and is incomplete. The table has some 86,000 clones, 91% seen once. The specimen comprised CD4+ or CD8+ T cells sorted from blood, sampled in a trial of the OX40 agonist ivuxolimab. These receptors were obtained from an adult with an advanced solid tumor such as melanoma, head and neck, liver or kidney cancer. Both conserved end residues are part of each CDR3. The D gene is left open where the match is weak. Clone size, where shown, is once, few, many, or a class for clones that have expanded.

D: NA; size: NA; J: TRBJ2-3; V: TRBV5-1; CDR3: CASSSRFEVVPDTQYF; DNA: TGCGCCAGCAGCTCCCGTTTTGAAGTAGTTCCAGATACGCAGTATTTT
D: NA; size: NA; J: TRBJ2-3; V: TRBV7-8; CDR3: CATTSSPFIDTQYF; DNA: TGTGCCACCACTAGTTCGCCGTTCATAGATACGCAGTATTTT
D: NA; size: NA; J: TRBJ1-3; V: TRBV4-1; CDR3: CASSHSREPGNTIYF; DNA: TGCGCCAGCAGCCATAGCAGGGAACCCGGAAACACCATATATTTT
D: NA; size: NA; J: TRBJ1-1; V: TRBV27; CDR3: CASNRLNTEAFF; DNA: TGTGCCAGCAACAGACTGAACACTGAAGCTTTCTTT
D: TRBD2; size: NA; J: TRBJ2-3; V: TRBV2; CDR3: CASSELAGITDTQYF; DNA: TGTGCCAGCAGTGAACTAGCGGGGATCACAGATACGCAGTATTTT
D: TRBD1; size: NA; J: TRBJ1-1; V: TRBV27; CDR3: CASSLKTGSTEAFF; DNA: TGTGCCAGCAGTTTAAAGACAGGGAGCACTGAAGCTTTCTTT
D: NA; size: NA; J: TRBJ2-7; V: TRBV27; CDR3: CASSFTGHIYEQYF; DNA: TGTGCCAGCAGTTTTACGGGACATATCTACGAGCAGTACTTC
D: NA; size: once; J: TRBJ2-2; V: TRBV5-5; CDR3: CASSLRDFTGELFF; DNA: TGTGCCAGCAGCTTACGAGATTTCACCGGGGAGCTGTTTTTT
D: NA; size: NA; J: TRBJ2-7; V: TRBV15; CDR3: CATSRDRGAGSYEQYF; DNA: TGTGCCACCAGCAGAGATAGGGGCGCGGGCTCCTACGAGCAGTACTTC
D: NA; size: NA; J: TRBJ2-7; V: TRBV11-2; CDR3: CASSHGTDVYF; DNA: TGTGCCAGCAGCCATGGGACGGATGTGTACTTC
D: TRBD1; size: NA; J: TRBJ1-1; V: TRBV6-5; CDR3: CASTGGRGAEAFF; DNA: TGTGCCAGCACAGGGGGGAGAGGAGCTGAAGCTTTCTTT
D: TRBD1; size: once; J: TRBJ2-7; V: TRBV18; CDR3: CASSWGQGAYEQYF; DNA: TGTGCCAGCTCATGGGGACAGGGGGCATACGAGCAGTACTTC
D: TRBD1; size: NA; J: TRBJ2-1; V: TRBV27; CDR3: CASSLQQGGIEQFF; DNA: TGTGCCAGCAGTTTACAACAGGGGGGCATCGAGCAGTTCTTC
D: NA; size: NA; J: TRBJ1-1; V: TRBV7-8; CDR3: CASSTLRANTEAFF; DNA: TGTGCCAGCAGCACACTCAGGGCGAACACTGAAGCTTTCTTT
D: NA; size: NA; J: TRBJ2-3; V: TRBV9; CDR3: CASSGGRGMGTDTQYF; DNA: TGTGCCAGCAGCGGTGGGAGGGGGATGGGGACAGATACGCAGTATTTT
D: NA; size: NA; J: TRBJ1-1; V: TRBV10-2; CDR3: CATRFGGASTEAFF; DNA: TGCGCCACGCGATTTGGGGGGGCCAGCACTGAAGCTTTCTTT
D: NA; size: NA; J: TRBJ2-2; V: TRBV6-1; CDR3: CASTLDQTGELFF; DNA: TGTGCCAGCACTCTAGATCAGACCGGGGAGCTGTTTTTT
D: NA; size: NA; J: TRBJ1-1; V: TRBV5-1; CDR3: CASSLQPSEAFF; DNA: TGCGCCAGCAGCCTCCAGCCCTCTGAAGCTTTCTTT
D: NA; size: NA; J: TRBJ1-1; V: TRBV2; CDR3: CASRVREAFF; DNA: TGTGCCAGCAGGGTCAGGGAAGCTTTCTTT
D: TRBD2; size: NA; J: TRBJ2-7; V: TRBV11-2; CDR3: CASSLAPGLAHYEQYF; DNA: TGTGCCAGCAGCTTAGCACCGGGACTAGCGCACTACGAGCAGTACTTC
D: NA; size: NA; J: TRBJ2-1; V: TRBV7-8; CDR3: CASSSASSYNEQFF; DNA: TGTGCCAGCAGCTCGGCGAGCTCCTACAATGAGCAGTTCTTC
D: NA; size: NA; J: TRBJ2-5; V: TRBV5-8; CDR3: CASSLGGTQGGETQYF; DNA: TGTGCCAGCAGCTTGGGAGGGACCCAAGGGGGAGAGACCCAGTACTTC
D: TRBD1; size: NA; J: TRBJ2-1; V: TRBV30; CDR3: CAWYRGRGVGEQFF; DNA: TGTGCCTGGTACAGGGGGCGCGGGGTAGGTGAGCAGTTCTTC
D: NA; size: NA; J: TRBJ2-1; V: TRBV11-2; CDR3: CASSLGGRNYNEQFF; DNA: TGTGCCAGCAGCTTAGGAGGGAGGAACTACAATGAGCAGTTCTTC
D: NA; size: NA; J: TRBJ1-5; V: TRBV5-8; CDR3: CASSLQGSQPQHF; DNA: TGTGCCAGCAGCTTGCAGGGCAGTCAGCCCCAGCATTTT
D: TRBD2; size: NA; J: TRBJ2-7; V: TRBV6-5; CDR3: CASSLGSGDSSYEQYF; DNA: TGTGCCAGCAGTTTGGGTAGCGGGGATAGCTCCTACGAGCAGTACTTC
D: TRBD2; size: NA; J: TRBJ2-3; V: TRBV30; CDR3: CAWSGGVDTDTQYF; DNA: TGTGCCTGGAGCGGGGGGGTGGACACAGATACGCAGTATTTT
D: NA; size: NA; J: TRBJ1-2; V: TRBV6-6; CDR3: CASSYVPGVNYGYTF; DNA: TGTGCCAGCAGTTACGTCCCAGGGGTTAACTATGGCTACACCTTC
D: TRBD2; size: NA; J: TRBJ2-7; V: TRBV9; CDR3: CASSVAGLAGEPKYYEQYF; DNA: TGTGCCAGCAGCGTAGCGGGACTAGCGGGAGAACCAAAGTACTACGAGCAGTACTTC
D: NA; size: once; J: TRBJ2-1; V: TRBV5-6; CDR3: CASSFYWNNEQFF; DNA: TGTGCCAGCAGCTTCTATTGGAATAATGAGCAGTTCTTC
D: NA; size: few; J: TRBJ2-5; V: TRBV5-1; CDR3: CASSLDETQYF; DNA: TGCGCCAGCAGCCTGGATGAGACCCAGTACTTC
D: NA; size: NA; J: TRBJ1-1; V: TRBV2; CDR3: CASSRGGPMNTEAFF; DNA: TGTGCCAGCAGCCGTGGGGGTCCCATGAACACTGAAGCTTTCTTT
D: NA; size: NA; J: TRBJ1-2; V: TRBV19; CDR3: CASRRPYGYTF; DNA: TGTGCCAGTAGACGTCCCTATGGCTACACCTTC
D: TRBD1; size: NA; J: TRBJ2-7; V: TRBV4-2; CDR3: CASSQVTGQGEQYF; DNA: TGTGCCAGCAGCCAAGTGACGGGACAGGGCGAGCAGTACTTC
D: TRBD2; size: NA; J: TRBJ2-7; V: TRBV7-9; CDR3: CASSPSGRSSYEQYF; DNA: TGTGCCAGCAGCCCCAGCGGGAGGTCCTCCTACGAGCAGTACTTC
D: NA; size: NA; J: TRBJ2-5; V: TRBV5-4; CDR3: CASSGRQETQYF; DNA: TGTGCCAGCAGTGGCAGGCAAGAGACCCAGTACTTC
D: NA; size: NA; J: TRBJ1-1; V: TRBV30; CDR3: CACEFTEMNTEAFF; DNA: TGTGCCTGCGAATTCACAGAGATGAACACTGAAGCTTTCTTT
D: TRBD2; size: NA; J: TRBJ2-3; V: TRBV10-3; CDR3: CAISEPPGLAGGTDTQYF; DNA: TGTGCCATCAGTGAGCCCCCGGGACTAGCGGGAGGCACAGATACGCAGTATTTT
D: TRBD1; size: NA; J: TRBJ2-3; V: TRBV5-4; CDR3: CASSSPGQAADTQYF; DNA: TGTGCCAGCAGCTCACCGGGACAGGCCGCAGATACGCAGTATTTT
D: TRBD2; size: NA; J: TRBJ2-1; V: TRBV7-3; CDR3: CASSTGTTDEQFF; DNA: TGTGCCAGCAGCACCGGGACTACGGACGAGCAGTTCTTC
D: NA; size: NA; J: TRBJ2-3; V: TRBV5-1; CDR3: CASSLYHSAQGTDTQYF; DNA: TGCGCCAGCAGCTTGTACCATAGCGCCCAGGGCACAGATACGCAGTATTTT
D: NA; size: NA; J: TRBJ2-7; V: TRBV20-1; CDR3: CSAKTSYEQYF; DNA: TGCAGTGCTAAGACTAGTTACGAGCAGTACTTC
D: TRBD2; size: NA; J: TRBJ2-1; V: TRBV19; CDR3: CASSGDSGRYLSSYNEQFF; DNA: TGTGCCAGTAGTGGGGACAGCGGGAGGTACCTGAGCTCCTACAATGAGCAGTTCTTC
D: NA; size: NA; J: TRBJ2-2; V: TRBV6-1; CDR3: CASSESQGMAGELFF; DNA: TGTGCCAGCAGTGAATCACAGGGCATGGCCGGGGAGCTGTTTTTT
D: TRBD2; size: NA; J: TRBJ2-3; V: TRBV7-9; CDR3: CASSYQAGGPDTQYF; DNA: TGTGCCAGCAGCTATCAAGCGGGAGGGCCAGATACGCAGTATTTT
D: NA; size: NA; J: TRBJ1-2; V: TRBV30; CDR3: CAWSGHPNYGYTF; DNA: TGTGCCTGGAGTGGTCACCCCAACTATGGCTACACCTTC
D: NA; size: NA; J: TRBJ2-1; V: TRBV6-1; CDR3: CASGSPRFF; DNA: TGTGCCAGCGGGTCCCCGCGGTTCTTC
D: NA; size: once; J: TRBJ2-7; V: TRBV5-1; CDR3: CASSLAPGLYEQYF; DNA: TGCGCCAGCAGCTTGGCCCCGGGTTTATACGAGCAGTACTTC
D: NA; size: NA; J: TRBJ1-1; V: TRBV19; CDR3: CASSWGTDEAFF; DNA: TGTGCCAGTAGTTGGGGGACTGATGAAGCTTTCTTT
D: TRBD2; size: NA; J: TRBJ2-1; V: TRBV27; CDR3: CASSSGLVGSAEFF; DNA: TGTGCCAGCAGTTCGGGACTAGTTGGGTCTGCAGAGTTCTTC
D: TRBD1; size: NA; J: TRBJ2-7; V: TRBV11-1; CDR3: CASSKTYRGDTYEQYF; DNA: TGTGCCAGCAGCAAAACCTACAGGGGCGACACCTACGAGCAGTACTTC
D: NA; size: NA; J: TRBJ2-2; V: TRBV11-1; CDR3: CASSPAGTNTGELFF; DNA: TGTGCCAGCAGCCCGGCTGGGACAAACACCGGGGAGCTGTTTTTT
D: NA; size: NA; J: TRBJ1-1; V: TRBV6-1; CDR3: CASSGHLNTEAFF; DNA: TGTGCCAGCAGTGGGCATCTGAACACTGAAGCTTTCTTT
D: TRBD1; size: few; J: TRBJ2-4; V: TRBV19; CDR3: CASSLYRGPKNIQYF; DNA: TGTGCCAGTAGTTTATACAGGGGGCCTAAAAACATTCAGTACTTC